These 4 T cell receptor beta chains came from one sample sequenced in a study of shared clonotypes between healthy human individuals (dated by TCRdb to the early 2020s). To prepare the library, the immunoSEQ multiplex PCR assay was applied. The table was pulled from immuneACCESS by TCRdb, which kept in-frame rearrangements only. Such tables lose some clones; where checked, under half of the loss comes from unresolved V genes, and the rest has no known cause. This sample comprises 950,000 to 1,100,000 clones, about 76% of them detected only once. The leading ten clones occupy about 1.4% of the sample. Sequencing used memory CD4+ T cells sorted from blood. The intended sense of this specimen's cell subset or site label: CD45RA-negative fraction. The receptor source for this set is a young man in good health.

This clone was observed a handful of times. The rearrangement links TRBV30 to TRBJ1-1, with D possibly matching TRBD1 (5 bases). The CDR3 loop spans 14 amino acids. CDR1 is GTSNPN and CDR2 is SVGIG in the germline V gene (reference sequence). V shed 0 bases and J shed 8 bases, with 16 bases lying between them. CDR3 region: CAWSVRGARREAFF. The CDR3 nucleotides are TGTGCCTGGAGTGTACGTGGGGCCAGGCGCGAAGCTTTCTTT.

This sequence joins TRBV5-6 and TRBJ2-2, with 9 bases fitting TRBD2. This CDR3 comprises 16 residues. Germline CDR1 and CDR2: SGHDT and YYEEEE. Germline trimming cut 2 bases from V and 2 bases from J; bases unmatched to any gene: 4. The DNA of the CDR3 is TGTGCCAGCAGCTTTCTAGCGGGGTATAACACCGGGGAGCTGTTTTTT. Its protein product is CASSFLAGYNTGELFF.

The chain links TRBV28 to TRBJ2-3, with TRBD2 matching 8 bases. The junction had 5 bases not matched to a gene; V was cut back by 4 bases and J by 2 bases. CDR1 is MDHEN, CDR2 SYDVKM, per germline. CDR3 length equals 15 residues. This CDR3 is CASSSGTRNTDTQYF. In DNA, the CDR3 is TGTGCCAGCAGTTCCGGGACTAGAAACACAGATACGCAGTATTTT.

This chain uses TRBV7-9 with TRBJ2-3; tentative D call: TRBD2 (6 bases). CDR3 length: 16 amino acids. Germline V lookup: CDR1 SEHNR, CDR2 FQNEAQ (reference sequence). Trimming took off 3 bases at V and 0 bases at J, with 13 bases between the two ends. The CDR3 coding sequence is TGTGCCAGCAGCTTTGGTAGCGGAGCTAGCACAGATACGCAGTATTTT. Translation gives CASSFGSGASTDTQYF.